This T cell receptor beta chain was retrieved from a study of CD8+ T cells in alopecia areata. The study, taken as a whole, reports: Tofacitinib produced a significant decrease in scalp clonality and in expanded CD8+ clones among the top 100. Alopecia totalis/universalis scalp especially showed more expanded CD8+ clones than normal scalp. Persistence of many expanded lesional clones was seen in scalp and blood during tofacitinib.

This sample's treatment: oral pan-JAK inhibitor, 5-10 mg twice daily. RNA extraction was followed by reverse transcription into cDNA, which acted as the sequencing template. Here immunoSEQ multiplex PCR was the method, and the copy in TCRdb shows in-frame clones only, minus some. The data hold 150,000 to 200,000 clones, with 50% to 60% observed a single time. This clone was found a few times. Its target is unknown. The CDR3 length is 14 residues. CDR1 is MNHEY and CDR2 is SMNVEV in the germline V gene (reference sequence). V was pared by 2 bases and J by 7 bases, with 11 bases between. The receptor's source is a human donor with alopecia areata. The sample in question was CD4+ T cells sorted from blood, obtained at week 4, from a patient treated with tofacitinib. The J gene is TRBJ1-4, the V gene TRBV27; D perhaps matches TRBD1 (5 bases). CDR3 residues: CASSLRQGGEKLFF. DNA for the CDR3: TGTGCCAGCAGTTTACGGCAGGGTGGTGAAAAACTGTTTTTT.